This T cell receptor (beta chain) was identified in a study of cytomegalovirus exposure and HLA in healthy donors listed by TCRdb under 2017. A note on the overall study: A later analysis indicated that the 130 or so validation repertoires were generated on the platform also employed for the 720 or so repertoires of the first cohort. The study was designed to test whether signatures of past pathogen exposure could be identified by cataloging public T cell receptors. In addition to the first cohort of roughly 670 subjects, a separate validation cohort of 130 or so different subjects was used. To predict cytomegalovirus infection status, the study combined high-throughput TCR immunosequencing, statistical association of individual TCRs with disease status, and machine learning. Broader findings and caveats from the paper: Across donors, most TCR sequences were observed very rarely, whereas some public TCRs were present in many individuals. In a later analysis, TCRs clustered in the first cohort were found to also tend to co-occur in the 130 or so validation repertoires, with approximately 95% of cluster scores above 0. A later analysis lacked HLA typing for the validation cohort, so it scored co-occurrence in that cohort across all 110 or so repertoires. Cytomegalovirus status was reported to be diagnosed by the classifier with high specificity and sensitivity in both the original and validation cohorts. According to the authors, the approach could potentially be generalized to other disease states and immunological phenotypes. In vitro tests confirmed that a few of the cytomegalovirus-associated TCR beta chains recognize cytomegalovirus antigens. In the study, around 160 TCR beta chains were listed as associated with cytomegalovirus.

For CDR1 and CDR2, the germline V gene lists SNHLY and FYNNEI. V and J are truncated by 8 bases and 3 bases respectively, leaving an intervening sequence of 17 bases. Including the terminal cysteine and phenylalanine, the CDR3 comprises 14 residues. Only the CDR3 DNA stays, 42 bases, in frame from base 1. The library relied on the immunoSEQ multiplex PCR assay. As for how the authors treated the data: A statistical classification framework was built for diagnosing cytomegalovirus status from the catalog of TCR beta chain sequences. TCRdb obtained this table from immuneACCESS and retained in-frame rearrangements with V and J assigned. These tables miss some clones; where compared with another copy, unresolved V genes account for less than half of the shortfall, and the remainder is unexplained. D and trimming were read from the DNA, whereas the V and J calls and clone size are those reported in that table. This sample gives some 180,000 clones in total; roughly 86% of them show up just once. Of the sample, approximately 7% is held by the ten largest clones.

The donors were included in the validation cohort of 120 subjects, a group kept apart from the roughly 680-subject first cohort. As regards this clone: Which antigen it targets is not known. No clone much larger than this one lies a single base away; base qualities are absent.

This TCR derives from a man younger than 45 in good health and CMV-seropositive. Sequencing input: PBMCs. The V gene is TRBV2 and the J gene is TRBJ2-7; no D gene can be assigned with confidence. The DNA sequence is given as TGTGCCAGCGTGTGGCTCCACGCAAACTACGAGCAGTACTTC. Translated, it reads CASVWLHANYEQYF.